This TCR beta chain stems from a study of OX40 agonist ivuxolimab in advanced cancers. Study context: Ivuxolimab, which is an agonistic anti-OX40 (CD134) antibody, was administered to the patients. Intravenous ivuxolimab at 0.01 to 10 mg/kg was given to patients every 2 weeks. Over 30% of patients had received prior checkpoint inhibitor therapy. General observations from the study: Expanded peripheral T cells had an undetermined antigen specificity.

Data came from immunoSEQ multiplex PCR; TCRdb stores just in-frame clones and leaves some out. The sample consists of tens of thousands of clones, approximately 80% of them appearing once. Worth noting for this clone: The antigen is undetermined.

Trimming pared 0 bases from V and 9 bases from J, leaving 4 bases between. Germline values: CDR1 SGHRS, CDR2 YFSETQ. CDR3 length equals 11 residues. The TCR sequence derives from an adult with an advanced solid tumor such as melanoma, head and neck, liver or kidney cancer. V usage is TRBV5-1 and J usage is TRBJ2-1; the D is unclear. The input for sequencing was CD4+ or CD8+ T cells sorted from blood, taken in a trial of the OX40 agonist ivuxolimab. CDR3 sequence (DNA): TGCGCCAGCAGCTTGGAAAGTGAGCAGTTCTTC. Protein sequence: CASSLESEQFF.